This T cell receptor (beta chain) came from a study of blood T cell repertoires in COVID-19. Looking at the study overall: Researchers got acute and convalescent COVID-19 samples from the United States, Italy and Spain. Sources were T cells, B-cell-depleted T cells, or PBMCs; the material itself was cDNA or gDNA.

In the original analysis: Reference gene primer amplification gave nucleated cell count estimates. The table came from immunoSEQ multiplex PCR; TCRdb's copy has only in-frame clones and leaves some out. That table furnishes V, J and clone size, whereas the DNA furnished D and trimming. The sample contains around 300,000 clones, around 86% of which appear only once. This TCR came from a man aged 50 to 60 with active or convalescent COVID-19. The sample taken for sequencing was peripheral blood.

In DNA form, the CDR3 reads TGTGCCAGCAGGTCCCCACAGGGTAGAGTGAACACTGAAGCTTTCTTT. Translated, it gives CASRSPQGRVNTEAFF. V gene TRBV2 combines with J gene TRBJ1-1; D is possibly TRBD1 (6 bases). The CDR3 extends over 16 amino acids. Germline values: CDR1 SNHLY, CDR2 FYNNEI. Between the trimmed V and J ends, which lost 6 bases and 0 bases, there was a span of 17 bases.